This T cell receptor (beta chain) was observed in a study of blood T cell repertoires in COVID-19. Study details: The United States, Italy and Spain were the sources of the acute and convalescent COVID-19 samples. Sample material is recorded as cDNA or gDNA derived from T cells, B-cell-depleted T cells, or PBMCs.

How the authors handled the data: Estimates of nucleated cell counts were drawn from the amplification of reference gene primers. The table came from immunoSEQ multiplex PCR; TCRdb's copy has only in-frame clones and leaves some out. For V, J and clone size, that table is used; D and trimming come from the DNA. This table has tens of thousands of clones, 86% appearing once. The length of the CDR3 is 14 residues. The ends were cut back, 4 bases at V and 0 bases at J, with 9 bases in the middle. CDR1 and CDR2 (germline): KGHSH, LQKENI. The sequence came from a man older than 75 in a cohort sampled during active COVID-19. Sequencing input: peripheral blood. The rearrangement joins TRBV18 to TRBJ1-1; D remains unclear. The CDR3 DNA follows: TGTGCCAGCTCACTAGACACCTTGAACACTGAAGCTTTCTTT. This translates into CASSLDTLNTEAFF.